This T cell receptor beta chain was captured by sequencing in a study of siplizumab effects on memory and regulatory T cells. To note about this clone: What it recognizes is unknown.

The V gene's germline CDR1 is SNHLY and CDR2 FYNNEI. V was clipped by 9 bases and J by 0 bases, with 11 bases between them. This CDR3 has 14 residues. Notes on the study in general: There were only a minor fraction of alloreactive clones that mapped to unstimulated subsets. Treg-derived clones made up an average of roughly 70% of mappable alloreactive CD4+ clones with siplizumab and 26.9% in controls. With siplizumab, cumulative frequency of CD4+ memory-derived alloreactive sequences dropped significantly. Naive T cells looked more diverse than memory cells, and they looked like major contributors to the alloresponse.

Clones were read by immunoSEQ multiplex PCR, and TCRdb kept only the in-frame ones, dropping some. This table has fewer than 120,000 clones, 80% to 95% appearing once. The chain recombines TRBV2 with TRBJ2-2; D unresolved. Sequencing used CD4+ T cells sorted from blood. The receptor was isolated from a human donor in good health. The CDR3 DNA follows: TGTGCCAGTCCATGGGCCTCGAACACCGGGGAGCTGTTTTTT. As protein: CASPWASNTGELFF.